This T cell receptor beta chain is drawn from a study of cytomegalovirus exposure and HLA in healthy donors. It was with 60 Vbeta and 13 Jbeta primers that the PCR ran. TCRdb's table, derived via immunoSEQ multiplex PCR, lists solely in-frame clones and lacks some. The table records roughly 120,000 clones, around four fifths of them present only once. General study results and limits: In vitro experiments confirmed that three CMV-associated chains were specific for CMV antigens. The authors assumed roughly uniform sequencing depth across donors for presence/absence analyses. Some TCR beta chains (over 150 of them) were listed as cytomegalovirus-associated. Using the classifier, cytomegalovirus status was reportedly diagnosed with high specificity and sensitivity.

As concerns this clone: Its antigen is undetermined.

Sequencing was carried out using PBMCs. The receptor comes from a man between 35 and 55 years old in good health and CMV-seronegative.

CDR3 amino acids: CATSRASGSYNEQFF. CDR3 sequence (DNA): TGTGCCACCAGCAGAGCTAGCGGCTCCTACAATGAGCAGTTCTTC. J is TRBJ2-1 and V is TRBV15; TRBD2 aligns across 7 bases. The V segment lost 1 base and the J segment 0 bases; nucleotides outside the gene matches: 0. Germline CDR1 LNHNV, CDR2 YYDKDF (reference sequence). The CDR3 totals 15 residues.